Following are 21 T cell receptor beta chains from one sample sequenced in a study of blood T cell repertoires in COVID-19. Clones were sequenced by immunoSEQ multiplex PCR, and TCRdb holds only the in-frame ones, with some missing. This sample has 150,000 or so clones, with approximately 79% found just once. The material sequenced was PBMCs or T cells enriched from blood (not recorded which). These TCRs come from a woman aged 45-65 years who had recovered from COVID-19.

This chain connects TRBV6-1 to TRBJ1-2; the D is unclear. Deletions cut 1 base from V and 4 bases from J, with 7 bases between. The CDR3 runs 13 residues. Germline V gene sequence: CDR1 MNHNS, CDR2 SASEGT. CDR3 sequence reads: CASSEGRVYGYTF. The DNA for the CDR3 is TGTGCCAGCAGTGAAGGTAGAGTCTATGGCTACACCTTC.

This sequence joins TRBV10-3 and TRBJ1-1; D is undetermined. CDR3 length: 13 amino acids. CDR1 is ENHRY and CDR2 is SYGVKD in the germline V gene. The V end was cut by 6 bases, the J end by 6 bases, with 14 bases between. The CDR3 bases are TGTGCCATCAGGGAGGGCCCGCTTTCTGAAGCTTTCTTT. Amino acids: CAIREGPLSEAFF.

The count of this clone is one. CDR3 DNA: TGTGCCAGCAGTACCGGGGGAAGGGGTAGAGAGCAGTACTTC. This codes for CASSTGGRGREQYF. V is TRBV27 and J is TRBJ2-7, with D possibly TRBD2 on 6 matching bases. Trimming cost V 5 bases and J 7 bases, with 18 bases left between them. The CDR3 extends over 14 amino acids. Germline V gene lookup returns CDR1 MNHEY and CDR2 SMNVEV (reference sequence).

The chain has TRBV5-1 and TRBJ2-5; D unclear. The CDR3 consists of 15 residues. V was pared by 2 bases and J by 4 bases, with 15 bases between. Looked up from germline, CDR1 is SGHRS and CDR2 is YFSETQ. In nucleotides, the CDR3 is TGCGCCAGCAGCTTTGATACCAGGAACCCAGAGACCCAGTACTTC. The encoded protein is CASSFDTRNPETQYF.

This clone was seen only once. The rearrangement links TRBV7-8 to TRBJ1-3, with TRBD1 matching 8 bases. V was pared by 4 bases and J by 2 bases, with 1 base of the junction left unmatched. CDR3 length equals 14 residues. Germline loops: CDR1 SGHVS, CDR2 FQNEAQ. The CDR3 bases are TGTGCCAGCAGCTACAGGGGGACTGGAAACACCATATATTTT. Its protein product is CASSYRGTGNTIYF. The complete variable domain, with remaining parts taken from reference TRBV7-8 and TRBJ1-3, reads GAGVSQSPRYKVAKRGQDVALRCDPISGHVSLFWYQQALGQGPEFLTYFQNEAQLDKSGLPSDRFFAERPEGSVSTLKIQRTQQEDSAVYLCASSYRGTGNTIYFGEGSWLTVV.

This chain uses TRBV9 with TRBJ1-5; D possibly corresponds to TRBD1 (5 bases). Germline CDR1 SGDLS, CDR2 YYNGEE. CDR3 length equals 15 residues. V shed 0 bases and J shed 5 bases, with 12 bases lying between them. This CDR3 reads CASSVDGQGYQPQHF. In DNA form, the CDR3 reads TGTGCCAGCAGCGTAGACGGCCAGGGCTATCAGCCCCAGCATTTT.

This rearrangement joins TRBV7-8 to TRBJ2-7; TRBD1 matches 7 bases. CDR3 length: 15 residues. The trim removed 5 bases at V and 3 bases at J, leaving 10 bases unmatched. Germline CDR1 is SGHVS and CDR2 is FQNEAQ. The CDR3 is CASSEKPGQNYEQYF. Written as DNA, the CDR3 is TGTGCCAGCAGCGAAAAGCCGGGACAGAACTACGAGCAGTACTTC.

This CDR3 is CASSPSIQAFSGNTIYF. CDR3 coding DNA: TGTGCCAGCAGCCCAAGTATTCAGGCCTTCTCTGGAAACACCATATATTTT. The J gene is TRBJ1-3, the V gene TRBV11-2; no firm D call. The V gene's germline CDR1 is SGHAT and CDR2 FQNNGV. V was cut by 5 bases and J by 0 bases, with 17 bases left in between. The CDR3 is 17 residues long.

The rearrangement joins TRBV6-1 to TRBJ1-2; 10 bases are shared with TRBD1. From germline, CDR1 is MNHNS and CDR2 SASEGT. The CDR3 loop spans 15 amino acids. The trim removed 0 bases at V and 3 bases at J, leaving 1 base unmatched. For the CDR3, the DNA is TGTGCCAGCAGTGAAGCAGGGACAGGGGACTATGGCTACACCTTC. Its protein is CASSEAGTGDYGYTF.

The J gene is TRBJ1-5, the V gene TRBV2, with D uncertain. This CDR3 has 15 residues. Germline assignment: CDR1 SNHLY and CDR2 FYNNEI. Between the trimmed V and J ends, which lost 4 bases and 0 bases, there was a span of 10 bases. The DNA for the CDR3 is TGTGCCAGCAGTGGGAGGACGCGTAGCAATCAGCCCCAGCATTTT. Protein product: CASSGRTRSNQPQHF.

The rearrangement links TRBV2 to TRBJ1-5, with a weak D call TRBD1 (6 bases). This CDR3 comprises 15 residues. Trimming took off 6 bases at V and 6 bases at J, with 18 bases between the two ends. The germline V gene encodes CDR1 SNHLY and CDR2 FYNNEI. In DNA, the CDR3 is TGTGCCAGCAGGCCTACAGGGTTTGAGGGTCAGCCCCAGCATTTT. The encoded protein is CASRPTGFEGQPQHF.

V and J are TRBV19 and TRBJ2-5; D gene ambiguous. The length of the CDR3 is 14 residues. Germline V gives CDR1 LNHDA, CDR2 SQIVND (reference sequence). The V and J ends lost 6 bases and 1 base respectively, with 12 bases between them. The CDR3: CASRSPGVQETQYF. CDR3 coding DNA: TGTGCCAGTAGATCCCCCGGAGTCCAAGAGACCCAGTACTTC.

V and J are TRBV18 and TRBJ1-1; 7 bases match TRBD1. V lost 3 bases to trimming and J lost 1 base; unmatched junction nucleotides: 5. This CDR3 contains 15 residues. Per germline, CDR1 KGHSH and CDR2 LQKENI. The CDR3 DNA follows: TGTGCCAGCTCACCTCCAGGGACAGCGAACACTGAAGCTTTCTTT. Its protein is CASSPPGTANTEAFF.

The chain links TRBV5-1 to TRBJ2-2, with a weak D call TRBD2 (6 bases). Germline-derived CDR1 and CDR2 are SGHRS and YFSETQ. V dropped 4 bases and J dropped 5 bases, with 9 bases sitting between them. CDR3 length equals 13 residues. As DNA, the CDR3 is TGCGCCAGCAGCCTTGGGAGGACCGGGGAGCTGTTTTTT. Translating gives CASSLGRTGELFF.

The CDR3 DNA reads as TGTGCCAGCAGCCCTACGACGCGGGGCCTTGGGACAGATACGCAGTATTTT. It yields the protein CASSPTTRGLGTDTQYF. The genes are TRBV5-8 and TRBJ2-3; tentatively, D is TRBD2 (6 bases). V shed 4 bases and J shed 3 bases, with 21 bases lying between them. Germline V gives CDR1 SGHTS, CDR2 YDEGEE. This CDR3 is 17 amino acids long.

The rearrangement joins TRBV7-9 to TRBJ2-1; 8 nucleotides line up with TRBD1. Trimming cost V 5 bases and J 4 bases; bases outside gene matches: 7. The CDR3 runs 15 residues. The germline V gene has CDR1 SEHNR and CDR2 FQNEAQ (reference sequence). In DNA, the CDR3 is TGTGCCAGCAGCCTGCCCGGGACAGGTTACAATGAGCAGTTCTTC. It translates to CASSLPGTGYNEQFF.

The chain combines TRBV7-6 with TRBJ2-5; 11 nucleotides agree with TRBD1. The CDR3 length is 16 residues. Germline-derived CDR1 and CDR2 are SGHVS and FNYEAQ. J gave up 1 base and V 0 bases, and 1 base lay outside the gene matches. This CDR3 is CASSLAGTGGQETQYF. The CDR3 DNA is TGTGCCAGCAGCTTAGCAGGGACAGGGGGCCAAGAGACCCAGTACTTC.

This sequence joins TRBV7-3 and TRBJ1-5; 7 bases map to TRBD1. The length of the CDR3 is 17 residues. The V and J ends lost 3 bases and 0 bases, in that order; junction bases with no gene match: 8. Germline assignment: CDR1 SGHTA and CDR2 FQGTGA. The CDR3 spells CASSLGGQEYSNQPQHF. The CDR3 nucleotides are TGTGCCAGCAGCTTGGGCGGACAGGAGTATAGCAATCAGCCCCAGCATTTT.

CDR3 amino acids: CASSQDSTSGRSILYEQYF. CDR3 DNA sequence: TGCGCCAGCAGCCAAGATTCGACTAGCGGGAGAAGCATTCTCTACGAGCAGTACTTC. The rearrangement uses TRBV4-1 and TRBJ2-7, with TRBD2 identical over 12 bases. V lost 0 bases, J lost 3 bases, and 12 bases stayed unmatched. This CDR3 has 19 residues. Germline V CDR1 and CDR2: MGHRA, YSYEKL.

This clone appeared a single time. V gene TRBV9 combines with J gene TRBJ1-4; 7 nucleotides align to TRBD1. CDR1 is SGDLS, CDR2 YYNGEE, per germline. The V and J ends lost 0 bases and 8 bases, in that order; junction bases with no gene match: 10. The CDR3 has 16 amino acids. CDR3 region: CASSVEPQGFDEKLFF. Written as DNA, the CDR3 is TGTGCCAGCAGCGTAGAACCACAGGGGTTTGACGAAAAACTGTTTTTT.

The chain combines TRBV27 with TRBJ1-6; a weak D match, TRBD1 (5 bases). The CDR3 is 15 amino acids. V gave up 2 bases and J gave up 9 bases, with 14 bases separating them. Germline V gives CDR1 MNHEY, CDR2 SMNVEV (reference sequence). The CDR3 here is CASSLMLGGGSPLHF. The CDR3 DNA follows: TGTGCCAGCAGTTTAATGCTCGGGGGGGGTTCACCCCTCCACTTT.